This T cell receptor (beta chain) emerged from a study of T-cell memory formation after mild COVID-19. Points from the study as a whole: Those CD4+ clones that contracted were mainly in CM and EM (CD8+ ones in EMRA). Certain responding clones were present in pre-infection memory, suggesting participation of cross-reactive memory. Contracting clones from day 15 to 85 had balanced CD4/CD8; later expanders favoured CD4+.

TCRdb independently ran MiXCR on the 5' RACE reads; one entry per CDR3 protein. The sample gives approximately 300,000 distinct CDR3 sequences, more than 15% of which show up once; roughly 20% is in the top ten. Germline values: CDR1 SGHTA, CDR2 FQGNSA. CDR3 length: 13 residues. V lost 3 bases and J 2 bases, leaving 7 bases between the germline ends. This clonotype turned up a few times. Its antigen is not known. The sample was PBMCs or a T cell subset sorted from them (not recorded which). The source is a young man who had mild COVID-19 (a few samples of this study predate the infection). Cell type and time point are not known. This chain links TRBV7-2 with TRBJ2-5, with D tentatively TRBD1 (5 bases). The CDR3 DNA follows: TGTGCCAGCAGCTTTGACAGACAAGAGACCCAGTACTTC. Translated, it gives CASSFDRQETQYF.